Listed below are T cell receptor beta chains from one sample, sequenced in a study of human T cells and chemical hapten exposure. A single record per CDR3 protein comes from TCRdb applying MiXCR to the RACE reads. The data show about 56,000 distinct CDR3 sequences, approximately 8.6% seen once. Sequencing was performed on whole blood, taken in connection with sensitization to the hapten diphenylcyclopropenone (DPC). These receptors were taken from a woman between 40 and 55 years old with alopecia areata. Some clones in this sample may be carry-over from other donors' samples. CDR3s include the opening cysteine and the closing phenylalanine or tryptophan. The D gene is left open where the match is weak. Clone size, where shown, is once, few, many, or a class for clones that have expanded.

cdr3_aa: CASSQDSEGRQTQYF
cdr3_nt: TGCGCCAGCAGCCAAGATTCGGAAGGGAGGCAGACCCAGTACTTC
clone_size: many
j_call: TRBJ2-5
v_call: TRBV4-3
d_call: NA

cdr3_aa: CASSQAGRSSYEQYF
cdr3_nt: TGTGCCAGCAGCCAGGCAGGACGGTCCTCCTACGAGCAGTACTTC
clone_size: NA
j_call: TRBJ2-7
v_call: TRBV3-1
d_call: NA

cdr3_aa: CASSKDGRLSYGYTF
cdr3_nt: TGTGCCAGCAGCAAAGATGGCAGGCTGTCCTATGGCTACACCTTC
clone_size: many
j_call: TRBJ1-2
v_call: TRBV21-1
d_call: NA

cdr3_aa: CASSLLGVPYGYTF
cdr3_nt: TGTGCCAGCAGCTTGCTAGGGGTCCCCTATGGCTACACCTTC
clone_size: many
j_call: TRBJ1-2
v_call: TRBV5-5
d_call: NA

cdr3_aa: CASSSPPSLTDTQYF
cdr3_nt: TGTGCCAGCAGCTCCCCTCCCAGTCTCACAGATACGCAGTATTTT
clone_size: many
j_call: TRBJ2-3
v_call: TRBV28
d_call: NA

cdr3_aa: CASSVDWGLYNEQFF
cdr3_nt: TGTGCCAGCAGCGTAGATTGGGGGCTATACAATGAGCAGTTCTTC
clone_size: NA
j_call: TRBJ2-1
v_call: TRBV9
d_call: NA

cdr3_aa: CASSPNDKRGASDEQFF
cdr3_nt: TGTGCCAGCAGCCCGAATGATAAGCGGGGGGCCTCGGATGAGCAGTTCTTC
clone_size: NA
j_call: TRBJ2-1
v_call: TRBV3-1
d_call: TRBD2

cdr3_aa: CASRLLTDLSPLHF
cdr3_nt: TGTGCCAGCAGACTACTGACAGACCTCTCACCCCTCCACTTT
clone_size: NA
j_call: TRBJ1-6
v_call: TRBV6-2/TRBV6-3
d_call: NA

cdr3_aa: CASSSGTGETGELFF
cdr3_nt: TGTGCCAGCAGCTCCGGGACAGGGGAAACCGGGGAGCTGTTTTTT
clone_size: many
j_call: TRBJ2-2
v_call: TRBV6-2/TRBV6-3
d_call: TRBD1

cdr3_aa: CASSFLVGRATDTQYF
cdr3_nt: TGTGCCAGCAGTTTTCTTGTGGGTCGGGCCACAGATACGCAGTATTTT
clone_size: few
j_call: TRBJ2-3
v_call: TRBV28
d_call: NA

cdr3_aa: CASSPQEAGENIQYF
cdr3_nt: TGTGCCAGTAGTCCTCAAGAGGCAGGGGAAAACATTCAGTACTTC
clone_size: many
j_call: TRBJ2-4
v_call: TRBV19
d_call: NA

cdr3_aa: CSVLAGGSYNEQFF
cdr3_nt: TGCAGCGTGCTAGCGGGGGGGTCCTACAATGAGCAGTTCTTC
clone_size: medium-sized
j_call: TRBJ2-1
v_call: TRBV29-1
d_call: TRBD2

cdr3_aa: CSATDRAAVGYTF
cdr3_nt: TGCAGTGCAACGGACAGGGCGGCCGTTGGCTACACCTTC
clone_size: many
j_call: TRBJ1-2
v_call: TRBV20-1
d_call: TRBD1

cdr3_aa: CASSLAGQYYEQYF
cdr3_nt: TGCGCCAGCAGCTTGGCCGGACAGTACTACGAGCAGTACTTC
clone_size: NA
j_call: TRBJ2-7
v_call: TRBV5-1
d_call: NA

cdr3_aa: CASSPFRDTQYF
cdr3_nt: TGTGCCAGCAGCCCGTTCCGTGATACGCAGTATTTT
clone_size: many
j_call: TRBJ2-3
v_call: TRBV6-2/TRBV6-3
d_call: NA

cdr3_aa: CASSLDTQYF
cdr3_nt: TGTGCCAGCAGTTTAGATACGCAGTATTTT
clone_size: many
j_call: TRBJ2-3
v_call: TRBV7-9
d_call: NA

cdr3_aa: CASSPYIHQGRNTEAFF
cdr3_nt: TGTGCCAGCAGTCCTTACATTCACCAGGGGCGTAACACTGAAGCTTTCTTT
clone_size: NA
j_call: TRBJ1-1
v_call: TRBV28
d_call: NA

cdr3_aa: CASSPQGSSSYNEQFF
cdr3_nt: TGTGCCAGCAGCCCCCAGGGGTCTAGCTCCTACAATGAGCAGTTCTTC
clone_size: many
j_call: TRBJ2-1
v_call: TRBV7-3
d_call: NA

cdr3_aa: CASSSGLAGTTDTQYF
cdr3_nt: TGCGCCAGCAGCTCCGGACTAGCGGGGACCACAGATACGCAGTATTTT
clone_size: many
j_call: TRBJ2-3
v_call: TRBV5-1
d_call: TRBD2

cdr3_aa: CASSPGPQNTEAFF
cdr3_nt: TGCGCCAGCAGCCCCGGGCCCCAGAACACTGAAGCTTTCTTT
clone_size: NA
j_call: TRBJ1-1
v_call: TRBV5-1
d_call: NA

cdr3_aa: CASSDGAITDTQYF
cdr3_nt: TGCGCCAGCTCGGATGGGGCTATTACAGATACGCAGTATTTT
clone_size: many
j_call: TRBJ2-3
v_call: TRBV5-1
d_call: NA

cdr3_aa: CASSIRDRVYEQYF
cdr3_nt: TGCGCCAGCAGCATCCGGGACAGGGTCTACGAGCAGTACTTC
clone_size: few
j_call: TRBJ2-7
v_call: TRBV5-1
d_call: TRBD1

cdr3_aa: CAWRKRRDRENSPLHF
cdr3_nt: TGTGCCTGGAGAAAGAGAAGAGACAGGGAAAATTCACCCCTCCACTTT
clone_size: many
j_call: TRBJ1-6
v_call: TRBV30
d_call: TRBD1

cdr3_aa: CASSDPRPGETQYF
cdr3_nt: TGCGCCAGCAGCGACCCCCGCCCGGGAGAGACCCAGTACTTC
clone_size: many
j_call: TRBJ2-5
v_call: TRBV5-1
d_call: NA

cdr3_aa: CSATLSYEQYF
cdr3_nt: TGCAGTGCCACCCTATCCTACGAGCAGTACTTC
clone_size: NA
j_call: TRBJ2-7
v_call: TRBV20-1
d_call: NA

cdr3_aa: CASSSLGNPRNTEAFF
cdr3_nt: TGTGCCAGCAGCTCCCTGGGCAACCCGAGGAACACTGAAGCTTTCTTT
clone_size: NA
j_call: TRBJ1-1
v_call: TRBV11-2
d_call: NA

cdr3_aa: CSAPRGGGTEAFF
cdr3_nt: TGCAGTGCTCCCAGAGGGGGGGGGACTGAAGCTTTCTTT
clone_size: many
j_call: TRBJ1-1
v_call: TRBV20-1
d_call: NA

cdr3_aa: CASGRGQEQPQHF
cdr3_nt: TGTGCCAGTGGGAGGGGGCAGGAACAGCCCCAGCATTTT
clone_size: few
j_call: TRBJ1-5
v_call: TRBV6-5
d_call: TRBD1

cdr3_aa: CSVEEVLGETQYF
cdr3_nt: TGCAGCGTTGAGGAGGTTCTGGGGGAGACCCAGTACTTC
clone_size: many
j_call: TRBJ2-5
v_call: TRBV29-1
d_call: NA

cdr3_aa: CASSFGQGGVDTQYF
cdr3_nt: TGTGCCAGCAGCTTTGGGCAGGGGGGCGTTGATACGCAGTATTTT
clone_size: few
j_call: TRBJ2-3
v_call: TRBV7-2
d_call: NA

cdr3_aa: CASSILWDRGQETQYF
cdr3_nt: TGTGCCAGTAGTATACTTTGGGACAGGGGGCAGGAGACCCAGTACTTC
clone_size: many
j_call: TRBJ2-5
v_call: TRBV19
d_call: TRBD1

cdr3_aa: CASGLALGHLHLTDTQYF
cdr3_nt: TGTGCTAGTGGTTTGGCCCTGGGACATCTTCATCTCACAGATACGCAGTATTTT
clone_size: many
j_call: TRBJ2-3
v_call: TRBV12-5
d_call: NA

cdr3_aa: CASRVGRFSNQPQHF
cdr3_nt: TGTGCCAGCAGGGTGGGCAGGTTTAGCAATCAGCCCCAGCATTTT
clone_size: many
j_call: TRBJ1-5
v_call: TRBV12-3/TRBV12-4
d_call: NA

cdr3_aa: CASSHRRETQYF
cdr3_nt: TGTGCCAGCAGTCATCGGCGGGAGACCCAGTACTTC
clone_size: few
j_call: TRBJ2-5
v_call: TRBV6-2/TRBV6-3
d_call: NA

cdr3_aa: CASTSKDYFTDTQYF
cdr3_nt: TGTGCCAGCACTTCGAAGGACTACTTCACAGATACGCAGTATTTT
clone_size: NA
j_call: TRBJ2-3
v_call: TRBV6-5
d_call: NA

cdr3_aa: CASSQQGSPLHF
cdr3_nt: TGCGCCAGCAGCCAACAGGGGTCACCCCTCCACTTT
clone_size: many
j_call: TRBJ1-6
v_call: TRBV5-1
d_call: TRBD1

cdr3_aa: CASSLEETQYF
cdr3_nt: TGCGCCAGCAGCTTGGAAGAGACCCAGTACTTC
clone_size: many
j_call: TRBJ2-5
v_call: TRBV5-1
d_call: NA

cdr3_aa: CATSSESRGIQYF
cdr3_nt: TGTGCCACCAGCAGCGAAAGTCGAGGCATTCAGTACTTC
clone_size: NA
j_call: TRBJ2-4
v_call: TRBV15
d_call: NA

cdr3_aa: CASSSLTGALHF
cdr3_nt: TGTGCCAGCAGTTCCCTGACCGGAGCCCTCCACTTT
clone_size: many
j_call: TRBJ1-6
v_call: TRBV28
d_call: NA

cdr3_aa: CASSIRTGSTDTQYF
cdr3_nt: TGTGCCAGCAGTATCCGGACAGGGAGCACAGATACGCAGTATTTT
clone_size: NA
j_call: TRBJ2-3
v_call: TRBV28
d_call: TRBD1

cdr3_aa: CASRPGRAYEQYF
cdr3_nt: TGTGCCAGCAGGCCGGGACGGGCCTACGAGCAGTACTTC
clone_size: many
j_call: TRBJ2-7
v_call: TRBV6-1
d_call: NA

cdr3_aa: CASSQAPGFELTDTQYF
cdr3_nt: TGTGCCAGCAGCCAAGCCCCAGGGTTTGAGCTAACAGATACGCAGTATTTT
clone_size: NA
j_call: TRBJ2-3
v_call: TRBV14
d_call: NA

cdr3_aa: CASSKFGGQGEENTEAFF
cdr3_nt: TGTGCCAGCAGCAAATTCGGGGGACAGGGAGAGGAAAACACTGAAGCTTTCTTT
clone_size: NA
j_call: TRBJ1-1
v_call: TRBV21-1
d_call: NA